The 14 T cell receptor beta chains reported below all come from one sample, sequenced in a study of T cell repertoires in cytomegalovirus infection. From the reads, TCRdb called clonotypes with MiXCR, one entry per CDR3 protein. The profile covers about 89,000 distinct CDR3 sequences, with 25% to 30% appearing a single time and approximately 75% taken by the ten largest. These receptors' antigens are unknown. This material consisted of CD8+ T cells from cultured PBMCs, taken from culture after CMV antigen stimulation. The receptors originated from a human donor in good health (CMV status not recorded). Some clones in this sample may be carry-over from other donors' samples.

Only one count was recorded for this clonotype. This chain links TRBV9 with TRBJ2-2, with 7 bases matching TRBD1. Germline V gene lookup returns CDR1 SGDLS and CDR2 YYNGEE. Unmatched junction bases numbered 3, after V lost 4 bases and J lost 0 bases. The CDR3 has 15 amino acids. The CDR3 DNA is TGTGCCAGCAGCCCAACAGGGGCGAACACCGGGGAGCTGTTTTTT. Encoded protein: CASSPTGANTGELFF.

The rearrangement uses TRBV29-1 and TRBJ2-7; tentative D call: TRBD1 (5 bases). The germline V gene encodes CDR1 SQVTM and CDR2 ANQGSEA. V lost 0 bases, J lost 2 bases, and 11 bases lay in between. This CDR3 has 14 residues. As DNA, the CDR3 is TGCAGCGTTGAAGATTCTAAGGGGCCCTACGAGCAGTACTTC. This sequence encodes CSVEDSKGPYEQYF.

CDR3 protein: CASSLGAGGYNEQFF. Written as DNA, the CDR3 is TGTGCCAGCAGTTTGGGAGCGGGGGGCTACAATGAGCAGTTCTTC. This sequence joins TRBV12-3 or TRBV12-4 and TRBJ2-1, with TRBD2 matching 9 bases. The CDR3 contains 15 residues. V was pared by 3 bases and J by 3 bases, with 3 bases of the junction left unmatched.

The chain links TRBV7-9 to TRBJ2-3; possible D gene TRBD1, 6 bases. This CDR3 is built from 15 residues. Trimming took 7 bases from V and 0 from J, leaving 14 bases between them. Germline assignment: CDR1 SEHNR and CDR2 FQNEAQ (reference sequence). CDR3 bases: TGTGCCAGCACCCGGGACACCCTTAGCACAGATACGCAGTATTTT. This translates into CASTRDTLSTDTQYF.

The chain employs TRBV7-3 and TRBJ2-1, with 8 bases that match TRBD1. CDR1 SGHTA and CDR2 FQGTGA come from the germline V gene. J was trimmed by 9 bases and V by 5 bases; bases with no gene match: 9. The CDR3 totals 14 residues. CDR3 loop: CASSATGDLVEQFF. The CDR3 nucleotides are TGTGCCAGCAGCGCGACAGGGGATTTGGTTGAGCAGTTCTTC.

Details on this clonotype: The junction departs from germline at one end; a sequencing error may be responsible. This rearrangement joins TRBV12-3 or TRBV12-4 to TRBJ1-3; D is unclear. CDR3 length equals 15 residues. CDR3 nucleotide sequence: TGTGCCAGCAGGTTAGACGGCCATCTTGGAAACACCATATATTTT. Translated, it gives CASRLDGHLGNTIYF.

In its sample, this clonotype was seen many times. The rearrangement uses TRBV29-1 and TRBJ2-5, with 12 bases that match TRBD1. Germline CDR1 reads SQVTM; CDR2 reads ANQGSEA. V shed 3 bases and J 5 bases; nucleotides not matched to a gene: 7. This CDR3 comprises 15 residues. DNA for the CDR3: TGCAGCGTTGACGGGACAGGGGGCCGTTGGGAGACCCAGTACTTC. This translates into CSVDGTGGRWETQYF.

CDR3 bases: TGTGCCAGCAGCCAAAGTGTGACAGGGAGCTATGGCTACACCTTC. Protein product: CASSQSVTGSYGYTF. J is TRBJ1-2 and V is TRBV3-1, with 7 bases aligning to TRBD1. V shed 2 bases, J shed 4 bases, and the junction held 7 bases outside the gene matches. The CDR3 extends over 15 amino acids. CDR1 LGHDT and CDR2 YNNKEL come from the germline V gene (reference sequence).

A word on this clonotype: Compared with germline, one end of the junction differs, possibly owing to a read error. J is TRBJ2-7 and V is TRBV2, with D uncertain. The CDR3 spans 13 residues. The germline CDR1 and CDR2 sequences are SNHLY and FYNNEI. This CDR3 is CASIEWPLYEQYF. In DNA form, the CDR3 reads TGTGCCAGCATTGAATGGCCGCTCTACGAGCAGTACTTC.

In regard to this clonotype: A much larger clone lies one base from this, so it may be a read error. A read error is likely, as this CDR3 ends without the conserved phenylalanine or tryptophan. The genes are TRBV27 and TRBJ2-7; 7 bases are shared with TRBD1. CDR3 length equals 15 residues. Germline loops: CDR1 MNHEY, CDR2 SMNVEV (reference sequence). V shed 2 bases and J 0 bases; nucleotides not matched to a gene: 4. The CDR3: CASSLGQASSYEQYS. CDR3 DNA sequence: TGTGCCAGCAGTTTAGGACAGGCCAGCTCCTACGAGCAGTACTCC.

The J gene is TRBJ2-7, the V gene TRBV7-9; D is ambiguous. The germline gives CDR1 SEHNR, CDR2 FQNEAQ (reference sequence). The CDR3 runs 12 residues. Between the trimmed V and J ends, which lost 9 bases and 0 bases, there was a span of 9 bases. This CDR3 is CASRPLSYEQYF. In DNA, the CDR3 is TGTGCCAGTCGGCCGCTCTCCTACGAGCAGTACTTC.

In its sample, this clonotype was seen a few times. The CDR3 nucleotides read TGTGCCAGCAGCTTGGACAGGGTATCCTACGAGCAGTACTTC. Its translation: CASSLDRVSYEQYF. This chain uses TRBV5-4 with TRBJ2-7, with D maybe TRBD1 (6 bases). This CDR3 comprises 14 residues. Trimming cost V 0 bases and J 1 base, with 8 bases left between them. CDR1 and CDR2 from the germline V gene are SGHNT and YYREEE (reference sequence).

This clonotype was picked up many times. The chain is built from TRBV6-6 and TRBJ1-5; tentative D call: TRBD1 (5 bases). With 7 bases removed from V and 2 bases from J, the gap between germline ends came to 15 bases. The CDR3 loop spans 15 amino acids. Germline values: CDR1 MNHNY, CDR2 SVGAGI (reference sequence). CDR3 coding DNA: TGTGCCAGCAAGTTTGACAGTCGTGGCAATCAGCCCCAGCATTTT. This codes for CASKFDSRGNQPQHF.

The CDR3: CASHRSWEDTQYF. CDR3 DNA sequence: TGTGCCAGCCACCGGTCCTGGGAAGATACGCAGTATTTT. The chain is built from TRBV28 and TRBJ2-3; the D is unclear. CDR1 is MDHEN, CDR2 SYDVKM, per germline. The V end was cut by 8 bases, the J end by 5 bases, with 14 bases between. This CDR3 has 13 amino acids.